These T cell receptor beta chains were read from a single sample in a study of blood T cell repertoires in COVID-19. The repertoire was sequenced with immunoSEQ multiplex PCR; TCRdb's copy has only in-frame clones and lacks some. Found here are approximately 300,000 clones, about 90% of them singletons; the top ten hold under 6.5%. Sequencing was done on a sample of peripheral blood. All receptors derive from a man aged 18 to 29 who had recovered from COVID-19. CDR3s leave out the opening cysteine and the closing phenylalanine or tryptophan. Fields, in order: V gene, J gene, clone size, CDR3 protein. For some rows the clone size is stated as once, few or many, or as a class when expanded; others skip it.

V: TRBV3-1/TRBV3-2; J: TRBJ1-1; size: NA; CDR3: ASSHTGKGNTEAF
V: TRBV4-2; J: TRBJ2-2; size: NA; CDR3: ASSQVLAGELF
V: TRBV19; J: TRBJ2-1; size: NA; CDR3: ASSIDQEQGYNEQF
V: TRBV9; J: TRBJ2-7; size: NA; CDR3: ASSVSGGAGYEQY
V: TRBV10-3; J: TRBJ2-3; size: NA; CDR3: AIRGPDTQY
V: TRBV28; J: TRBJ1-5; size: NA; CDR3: ASSMGTAGNQPQH
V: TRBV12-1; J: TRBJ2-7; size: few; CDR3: ASSPDDSSYEQY
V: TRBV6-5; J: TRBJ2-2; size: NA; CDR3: ASSYSGQGNTGELF
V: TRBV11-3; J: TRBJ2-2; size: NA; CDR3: ASSLVGGWDTGELF
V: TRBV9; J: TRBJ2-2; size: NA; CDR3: ASSPRTGDFAGELF
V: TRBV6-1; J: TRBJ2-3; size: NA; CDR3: ASSGPSGRNRLAADTQY
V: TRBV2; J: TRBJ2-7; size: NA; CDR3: ASSDGSHEQY
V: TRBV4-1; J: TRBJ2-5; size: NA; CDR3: ASSHLTGAQETQY
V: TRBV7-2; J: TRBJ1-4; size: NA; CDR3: ASSLVLGQAEKLF
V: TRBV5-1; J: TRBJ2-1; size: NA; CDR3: ASSLGLAGLNEQF
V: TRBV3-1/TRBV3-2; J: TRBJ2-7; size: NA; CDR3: ASSQKRTSSSPYEQY
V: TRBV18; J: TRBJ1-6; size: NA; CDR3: ASSPSGAGDSPLH
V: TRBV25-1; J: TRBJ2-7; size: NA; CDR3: ASSLTGLAYEQY
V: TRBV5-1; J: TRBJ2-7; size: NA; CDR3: ASSWDRDEQY
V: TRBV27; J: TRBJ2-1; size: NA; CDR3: ASSLSGLAGGYNEQF
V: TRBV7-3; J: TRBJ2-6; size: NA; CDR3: ASSFQGARDGANVLT
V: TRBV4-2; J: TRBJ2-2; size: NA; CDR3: ASSQYRQGGGTGELF
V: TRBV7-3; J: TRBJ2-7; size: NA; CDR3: ASSSARGEEQY
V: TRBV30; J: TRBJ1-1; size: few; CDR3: AWTRGQSNTEAF
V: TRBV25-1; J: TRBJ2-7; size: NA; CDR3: ASRQSSYEQY
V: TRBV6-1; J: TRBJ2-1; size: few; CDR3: ASSERAWASGRNEQF
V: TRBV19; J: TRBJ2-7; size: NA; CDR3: ASSQAGGFPYEQY
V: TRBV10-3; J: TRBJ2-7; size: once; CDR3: AISRGGNSYEQY
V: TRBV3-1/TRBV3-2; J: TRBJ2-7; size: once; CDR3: ASSHPDRGRQY
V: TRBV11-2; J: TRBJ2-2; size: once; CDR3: ASSSTSGGNTGELF
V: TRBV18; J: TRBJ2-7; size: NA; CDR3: ASSGTSGRTYEQY
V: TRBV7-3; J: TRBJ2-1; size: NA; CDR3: ASSPLTSLGNNEQF
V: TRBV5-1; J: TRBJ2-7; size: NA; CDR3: ASSLEGAAYEQY
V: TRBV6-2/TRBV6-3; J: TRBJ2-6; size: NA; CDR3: ASSDQGKRANVLT
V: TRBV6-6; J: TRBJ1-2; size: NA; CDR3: ASSYSQGALNYGYT
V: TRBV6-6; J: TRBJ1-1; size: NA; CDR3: ASRVREGTEAF
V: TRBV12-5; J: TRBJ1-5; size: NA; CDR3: ASGDLGGYQPQH
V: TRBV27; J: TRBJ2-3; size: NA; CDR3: ASSLVQVNTDTQY
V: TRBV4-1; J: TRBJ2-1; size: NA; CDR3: ASSQDSQGIGYNEQF
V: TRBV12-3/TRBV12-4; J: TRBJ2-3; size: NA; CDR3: ASSLLRQGEAT
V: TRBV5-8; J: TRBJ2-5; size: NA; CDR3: ASNEQGDQETQY
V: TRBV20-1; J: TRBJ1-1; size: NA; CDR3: SARRDTEAF
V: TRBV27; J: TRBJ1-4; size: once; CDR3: ASSTGQKAPLF
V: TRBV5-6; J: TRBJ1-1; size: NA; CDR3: ASSLGVGAEAF